These T cell receptor beta chains were read from a single sample in a study of control samples from healthy donors and cancer patients. Measured with immunoSEQ multiplex PCR; TCRdb has only the in-frame clones, and not every one. The sample lists about 120,000 clones, 85% to 90% occurring once. Sequencing used PBMCs. These receptors originate from a woman aged 50 to 65 with colorectal cancer. The CDR3 runs from the conserved cysteine through the conserved F or W. The D gene is left open where the match is weak. Clone size, where shown, is once, few, many, or a class for clones that have expanded.

13	TRBV30	TRBJ1-1	TRBD1	once	TGTGCCTGGAGTGTACAAGAGGGGGCCGAAGCTTTCTTT	CAWSVQEGAEAFF
15	TRBV6-2/TRBV6-3	TRBJ2-7	TRBD1	NA	TGTGCCAGCAGCCCCGGGACAGGGCCGGCCTACGAGCAGTACTTC	CASSPGTGPAYEQYF
19	TRBV12-5	TRBJ1-6	NA	NA	TGTGCTAGTGGTTTGACCCTAGATGGGGAGAGGGTTAATAATTCACCCCTCCACTTT	CASGLTLDGERVNNSPLHF
14	TRBV5-1	TRBJ2-7	NA	NA	TGCGCCAGCAGCTTTGGGGGAGTCTCCTACGAGCAGTACTTC	CASSFGGVSYEQYF
15	TRBV19	TRBJ1-4	TRBD1	few	TGTGCCAGTAGTGAGGACAGGGGTTATGATGAAAAACTGTTTTTT	CASSEDRGYDEKLFF
18	TRBV19	TRBJ2-3	TRBD2	once	TGTGCCAGTATCCCGAGGGGACTAGCGGGAAACCCGGAAGATACGCAGTATTTT	CASIPRGLAGNPEDTQYF
15	TRBV2	TRBJ1-2	TRBD1	NA	TGTGCCAGCAGAGAGCAGGGGGAATCTAACTATGGCTACACCTTC	CASREQGESNYGYTF
18	TRBV3-1/TRBV3-2	TRBJ2-3	TRBD2	NA	TGTGCCAGCAGCCCCACCGTGGGAGCGGGGGTGCACACAGATACGCAGTATTTT	CASSPTVGAGVHTDTQYF
16	TRBV28	TRBJ2-2	NA	NA	TGTGCCAGCAGTCCACGAGGAGCGGTGAACACCGGGGAGCTGTTTTTT	CASSPRGAVNTGELFF
13	TRBV30	TRBJ2-7	NA	NA	TGTGCCTGGAGTACGGGGAGTTACTACGAGCAGTACTTC	CAWSTGSYYEQYF
13	TRBV6-5	TRBJ1-2	NA	once	TGTGCCAGCAGCAAGACATCACACTATGGCTACACCTTC	CASSKTSHYGYTF
13	TRBV12-3/TRBV12-4	TRBJ2-1	NA	NA	TGTGCCAGCAGTCAACTAGTCTACAATGAGCAGTTCTTC	CASSQLVYNEQFF
14	TRBV24-1	TRBJ2-3	NA	NA	TGTGCCACCGCGCCCGGGGAAGGCACAGATACGCAGTATTTT	CATAPGEGTDTQYF
13	TRBV27	TRBJ1-2	TRBD1	NA	TGTGCCAGCAGCATAGACAGGGACTATGGCTACACCTTC	CASSIDRDYGYTF
16	TRBV2	TRBJ1-4	NA	NA	TGTGCCAGCAGCGACCGGGGGCCCGCGGTTAATGAAAAACTGTTTTTT	CASSDRGPAVNEKLFF
15	TRBV7-3	TRBJ2-1	TRBD2	NA	TGTGCCAGCAGCTCCCAAGCGGGGGCGTTTCAGTCGCAGTTCTTC	CASSSQAGAFQSQFF
11	TRBV20-1	TRBJ1-1	NA	NA	TGCAGTCCGGGGGGTATCACTGAAGCTTTCTTT	CSPGGITEAFF
15	TRBV5-1	TRBJ2-7	TRBD2	NA	TGCGCCAGCAGCTTTACTAGCGGGGAATCCTACGAGCAGTACTTC	CASSFTSGESYEQYF
14	TRBV9	TRBJ1-1	NA	once	TGTGCCAGCAGCGTAGGTCAGGTTTACACTGAAGCTTTCTTT	CASSVGQVYTEAFF
17	TRBV6-6	TRBJ1-6	TRBD1	NA	TGTGCCAGCAGTCTCCTCTCACCAGGACAGGGCCTTTCACCCCTCCACTTT	CASSLLSPGQGLSPLHF
16	TRBV9	TRBJ2-5	TRBD2	once	TGTGCCAGCAGCGTAGTCCTAGCGGGGGGGCAGGAGACCCAGTACTTC	CASSVVLAGGQETQYF
14	TRBV9	TRBJ1-6	TRBD1	few	TGTGCCAGCAATCAAGGGACAGGGGTTTCACCCCTCCACTTT	CASNQGTGVSPLHF
16	TRBV3-1/TRBV3-2	TRBJ2-5	TRBD1	NA	TGTGCCAGCAGCCAAGATTTGGGGACAGGGCGGGAGACCCAGTACTTC	CASSQDLGTGRETQYF
12	TRBV29-1	TRBJ2-7	NA	NA	TGCAGCGTTGCAATACAACGCTACGAGCAGTACTTC	CSVAIQRYEQYF
14	TRBV19	TRBJ1-3	NA	once	TGTGCCAGTAGTACGGGGGACTCTGGAAACACCATATATTTT	CASSTGDSGNTIYF
11	TRBV19	TRBJ2-5	NA	NA	TGTGCCAGTAGAGACGGGGAGACCCAGTACTTC	CASRDGETQYF
15	TRBV18	TRBJ2-7	TRBD2	few	TGTGCCAGCTCACCCCCATTAGCGGGCTCCTACGAGCAGTACTTC	CASSPPLAGSYEQYF
14	TRBV5-4	TRBJ2-7	TRBD1	NA	TGTGCCAGCAGCTTACAGGGGCGGCGGGACGAGCAGTACTTC	CASSLQGRRDEQYF
15	TRBV5-1	TRBJ1-2	NA	once	TGCGCCAGCAGCTTGGCAATTGACGACGGTCGTGGCTACACCTTC	CASSLAIDDGRGYTF
15	TRBV10-3	TRBJ1-2	NA	NA	TGTGCCATCAGCATAGGGGCGGGGGGGTCCTATGGCTACACCTTC	CAISIGAGGSYGYTF
16	TRBV19	TRBJ1-2	NA	NA	TGTGCCAGTAGTATGGGTCCAGGGATCGTAAACTATGGCTACACCTTC	CASSMGPGIVNYGYTF
15	TRBV10-3	TRBJ1-2	NA	NA	TGTGCCATCAGTGAGTCCGGGCAGCAGACCTATGGCTACACCTTC	CAISESGQQTYGYTF
13	TRBV12-3/TRBV12-4	TRBJ1-1	NA	NA	TGTGCCAGCAGGCCGCTTCAGGACACTGAAGCTTTCTTT	CASRPLQDTEAFF
13	TRBV24-1	TRBJ2-1	NA	NA	TGTGCCACCAGTGACAACAGGGACGGTGAGCAGTTCTTC	CATSDNRDGEQFF
14	TRBV5-1	TRBJ1-3	NA	NA	TGCGCCAGCAGCCCTTTGGGCTCTGGAAACACCATATATTTT	CASSPLGSGNTIYF
12	TRBV18	TRBJ2-7	NA	NA	TGTGCCAGCTCACCACTCGGGTACGAGCAGTACTTC	CASSPLGYEQYF
13	TRBV6-1	TRBJ1-2	NA	NA	TGTGCCAGCAGTGAAGTACATCACTATGGCTACACCTTC	CASSEVHHYGYTF
14	TRBV11-1	TRBJ2-7	NA	few	TGTGCCAGCAGCCAACTCAGGGGCAACTACGAGCAGTACTTC	CASSQLRGNYEQYF
12	TRBV10-3	TRBJ2-3	NA	NA	TGTGCCATCAGGGGACCGGTGGATACGCAGTATTTT	CAIRGPVDTQYF
15	TRBV5-1	TRBJ2-4	TRBD1	NA	TGCGCCAGCTCAGACAGGGGCCTAGCCAAAAACATTCAGTACTTC	CASSDRGLAKNIQYF
13	TRBV19	TRBJ2-5	NA	NA	TGTGCCAGTAGTTTTGCGGCGCAAGAGACCCAGTACTTC	CASSFAAQETQYF
13	TRBV30	TRBJ2-7	TRBD2	NA	TGTGCCCGCCGGACTAGCGGGAACTACGAGCAGTACTTC	CARRTSGNYEQYF
13	TRBV5-6	TRBJ1-2	NA	once	TGTGCCAGCAGCTTGGTAACCAGGTACGGCTACACCTTC	CASSLVTRYGYTF
15	TRBV9	TRBJ2-1	TRBD2	NA	TGTGCCAGCAGCGTAGTCGGCGGGGGGGCAAATGAGCAGTTCTTC	CASSVVGGGANEQFF
14	TRBV14	TRBJ2-3	TRBD2	NA	TGTGCCAGCAGCTTCGGACTAGGCGCAGATACGCAGTATTTT	CASSFGLGADTQYF
16	TRBV19	TRBJ2-3	NA	NA	TGTGCCAGTAGTATACGTGGCGTCCCATACGGAGATACGCAGTATTTT	CASSIRGVPYGDTQYF
13	TRBV7-2	TRBJ2-7	NA	NA	TGTGCCAGCAGCCCCGCGGCATTCTACGAGCAGTACTTC	CASSPAAFYEQYF
14	TRBV9	TRBJ2-1	NA	once	TGTGCCAGCAGCGTAAATCTAGCGCGGAATGAGCAGTTCTTC	CASSVNLARNEQFF
11	TRBV30	TRBJ1-1	NA	NA	TGTGCCTGGAGTGGAGGATCCGAAGCTTTCTTT	CAWSGGSEAFF
13	TRBV2	TRBJ2-1	NA	NA	TGTGCCAGCAGCGGGGGCCCTGAAGATGAGCAGTTCTTC	CASSGGPEDEQFF
14	TRBV18	TRBJ1-5	NA	NA	TGTGCCAGCTCACCGGCACAGAGCAATCAGCCCCAGCATTTT	CASSPAQSNQPQHF
14	TRBV9	TRBJ2-5	TRBD2	NA	TGTGCCAGCAGCGAAGCGGGAGCCCAAGAGACCCAGTACTTC	CASSEAGAQETQYF
15	TRBV5-1	TRBJ2-3	TRBD1	NA	TGCGCCAGCAGCCCAGTAGGGGGCGACACAGATACGCAGTATTTT	CASSPVGGDTDTQYF
14	TRBV7-2	TRBJ1-5	TRBD1	few	TGTGCCAGCAGCTCGGGACAGGGGAACCAGCCCCAGCATTTT	CASSSGQGNQPQHF
16	TRBV9	TRBJ2-2	NA	NA	TGTGCCAGCAGCGTAGCTTTTATGGGGAACACCGGGGAGCTGTTTTTT	CASSVAFMGNTGELFF